What follows is one T cell receptor beta chain and its context. These data come from a study of blood T cell repertoires in COVID-19. Across the study: Researchers got acute and convalescent COVID-19 samples from the United States, Italy and Spain. The analysed material was cDNA or gDNA that came from T cells, B-cell-depleted T cells, or PBMCs.

TCRdb's table, derived via immunoSEQ multiplex PCR, lists solely in-frame clones and lacks some. Seen here are 15,000 to 20,000 clones, 80% to 95% observed once, and the top ten hold roughly 4%. Germline V CDR1 and CDR2: SGHRS, YFSETQ. The CDR3 runs 13 residues. V was cut by 4 bases and J by 2 bases, with 7 bases left in between. This sequence originates from a woman between 45 and 60 years old with active COVID-19. The chain combines TRBV5-1 with TRBJ1-3; no reliable D call. The sample taken for sequencing was peripheral blood. CDR3 sequence (DNA): TGCGCCAGCAGCGGAACAGCTGGAAACACCATATATTTT. This encodes CASSGTAGNTIYF.